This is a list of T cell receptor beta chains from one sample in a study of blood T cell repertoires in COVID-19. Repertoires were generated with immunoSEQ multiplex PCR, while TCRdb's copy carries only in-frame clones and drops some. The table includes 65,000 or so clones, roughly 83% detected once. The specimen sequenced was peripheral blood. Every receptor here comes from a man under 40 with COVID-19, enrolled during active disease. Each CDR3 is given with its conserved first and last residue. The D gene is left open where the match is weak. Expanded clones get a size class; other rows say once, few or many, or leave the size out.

CATAPGLYSNQPQHF TGTGCCACCGCCCCGGGACTGTATAGCAATCAGCCCCAGCATTTT TRBV19 . once TRBJ1-5 15
CASSLAGRGPEAFF TGTGCCAGCAGCTTAGCGGGCAGGGGCCCTGAAGCTTTCTTT TRBV7-9 . once TRBJ1-1 14
CASSEDSVVNEQFF TGTGCCAGCAGTGAAGACTCGGTGGTAAATGAGCAGTTCTTC TRBV2 . . TRBJ2-1 14
CASSRDRAGEKLFF TGTGCCAGCAGCCGGGACAGGGCCGGTGAAAAACTGTTTTTT TRBV5-6 TRBD1 . TRBJ1-4 14
CASSLAGVDGYTF TGTGCCAGCAGCTTGGCCGGAGTCGACGGCTACACCTTC TRBV5-6 . few TRBJ1-2 13
CASSRTGIVYNEQFF TGTGCCAGCAGTCGTACCGGGATCGTCTACAATGAGCAGTTCTTC TRBV25-1 . once TRBJ2-1 15
CASSLAAGMDGYTF TGTGCCAGCAGCTTAGCGGCGGGGATGGATGGCTACACCTTC TRBV7-9 . . TRBJ1-2 14
CASSPLGGGSYEQYF TGTGCCAGCAGCCCCCTGGGGGGGGGATCCTACGAGCAGTACTTC TRBV6-5 TRBD2 . TRBJ2-7 15
CASSQDREGGELFF TGCGCCAGCAGCCAAGATCGGGAGGGCGGGGAGCTGTTTTTT TRBV4-1 TRBD2 . TRBJ2-2 14
CASRISLAESYEQYF TGTGCCAGCAGGATTTCGTTAGCGGAATCCTACGAGCAGTACTTC TRBV6-5 . . TRBJ2-7 15
CASTTPSGTVNNEQFF TGTGCCAGCACAACTCCAAGCGGGACGGTCAACAATGAGCAGTTCTTC TRBV28 TRBD2 . TRBJ2-1 16
CASSFLGTEQFF TGTGCCAGCAGTTTCCTAGGCACGGAGCAGTTCTTC TRBV7-2 . . TRBJ2-1 12
CASSLDRGSSPLHF TGCGCCAGCAGCTTGGACAGGGGTTCTTCACCCCTCCACTTT TRBV5-1 TRBD1 . TRBJ1-6 14
CASSKARSSLAHSYEQYF TGTGCCAGCAGCAAAGCCCGGTCCTCACTAGCCCACTCCTACGAGCAGTACTTC TRBV21-1 . . TRBJ2-7 18
CASSIGQGSLRNYGYTF TGTGCCAGTAGTATAGGACAGGGGAGTCTTCGGAACTATGGCTACACCTTC TRBV19 TRBD1 . TRBJ1-2 17
CASSYSIGQGVVEQYF TGTGCCAGCAGTTACTCGATAGGACAGGGGGTGGTCGAGCAGTACTTC TRBV6-5 TRBD1 once TRBJ2-7 16
CASSLPRDTQYF TGTGCCAGCAGCTTACCGAGAGATACGCAGTATTTT TRBV5-4 . once TRBJ2-3 12
CASTRGLENYGYTF TGTGCCAGCACCCGGGGACTGGAAAACTATGGCTACACCTTC TRBV4-2 . . TRBJ1-2 14
CAISESRRSSNQPQHF TGTGCCATCAGTGAGTCAAGGAGGTCCAGCAATCAGCCCCAGCATTTT TRBV10-3 . few TRBJ1-5 16
CSASRDGLAGGPLDEQFF TGCAGTGCTAGTCGGGATGGACTAGCGGGAGGGCCGCTGGATGAGCAGTTCTTC TRBV20-1 TRBD2 few TRBJ2-1 18
CASSLSAPLAGAADTQYF TGTGCCAGCAGTTTATCGGCTCCACTAGCGGGAGCCGCAGATACGCAGTATTTT TRBV27 TRBD2 . TRBJ2-3 18
CSVEDRRGQGGHYGYTF TGCAGCGTTGAAGATCGAAGGGGACAGGGGGGTCATTATGGCTACACCTTC TRBV29-1 TRBD1 . TRBJ1-2 17
CASSVGQGPMGEQYF TGTGCCAGCAGCGTAGGACAGGGCCCTATGGGCGAGCAGTACTTC TRBV7-8 TRBD1 few TRBJ2-7 15
CAWSVPAGHGYTF TGTGCCTGGAGTGTACCGGCGGGACATGGCTACACCTTC TRBV30 . . TRBJ1-2 13
CASSLETVYEQYF TGTGCCAGCAGCTTGGAGACAGTGTACGAGCAGTACTTC TRBV11-2 . . TRBJ2-7 13